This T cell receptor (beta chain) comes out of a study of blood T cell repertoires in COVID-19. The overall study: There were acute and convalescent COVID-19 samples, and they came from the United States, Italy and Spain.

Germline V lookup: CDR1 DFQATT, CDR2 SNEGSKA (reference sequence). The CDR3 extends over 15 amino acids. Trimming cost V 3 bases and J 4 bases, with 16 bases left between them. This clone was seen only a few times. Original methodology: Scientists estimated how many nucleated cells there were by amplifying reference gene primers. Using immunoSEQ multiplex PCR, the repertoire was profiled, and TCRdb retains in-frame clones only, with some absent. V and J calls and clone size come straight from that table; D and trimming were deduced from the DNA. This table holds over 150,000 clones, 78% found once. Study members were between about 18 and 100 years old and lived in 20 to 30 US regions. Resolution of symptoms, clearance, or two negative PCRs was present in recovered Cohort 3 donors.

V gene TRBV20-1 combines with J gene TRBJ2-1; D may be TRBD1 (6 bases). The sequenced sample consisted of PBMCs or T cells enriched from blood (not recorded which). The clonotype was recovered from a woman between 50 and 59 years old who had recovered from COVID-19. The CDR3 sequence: CSASSRGLLYNEQFF. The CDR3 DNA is TGCAGTGCTAGTAGCAGGGGCCTCCTTTACAATGAGCAGTTCTTC.